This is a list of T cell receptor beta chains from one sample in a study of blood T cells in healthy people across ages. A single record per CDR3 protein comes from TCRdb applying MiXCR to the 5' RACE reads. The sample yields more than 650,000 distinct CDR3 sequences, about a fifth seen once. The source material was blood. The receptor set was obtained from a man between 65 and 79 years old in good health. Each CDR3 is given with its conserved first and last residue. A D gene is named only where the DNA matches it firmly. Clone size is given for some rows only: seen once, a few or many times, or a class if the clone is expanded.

cdr3_aa: CSARGLAGHTDTQYF
cdr3_nt: TGCAGTGCTAGGGGACTAGCGGGACACACAGATACGCAGTATTTT
v_call: TRBV20-1
j_call: TRBJ2-3
clone_size: -
d_call: TRBD2

cdr3_aa: CASTPGQGDYGYTF
cdr3_nt: TGTGCCAGTACCCCGGGACAGGGGGACTATGGCTACACCTTC
v_call: TRBV19
j_call: TRBJ1-2
clone_size: few
d_call: TRBD1

cdr3_aa: CASNRGDTEAFF
cdr3_nt: TGTGCCAGCAATCGGGGCGACACTGAAGCTTTCTTT
v_call: TRBV6-2/TRBV6-3
j_call: TRBJ1-1
clone_size: few
d_call: -

cdr3_aa: CASSREGTGYDRSPLHF
cdr3_nt: TGTGCCAGCAGCCGGGAAGGTACAGGATACGATCGGTCACCCCTCCACTTT
v_call: TRBV3-1
j_call: TRBJ1-6
clone_size: -
d_call: -

cdr3_aa: CASSLWTSGGNTQYF
cdr3_nt: TGTGCCAGCAGTTTATGGACTAGCGGGGGTAATACGCAGTATTTT
v_call: TRBV28
j_call: TRBJ2-3
clone_size: -
d_call: TRBD2

cdr3_aa: CARTPGDFEQFF
cdr3_nt: TGTGCCAGGACCCCGGGGGATTTCGAGCAGTTCTTC
v_call: TRBV7-6
j_call: TRBJ2-1
clone_size: few
d_call: -

cdr3_aa: CASRSTGGNEQFF
cdr3_nt: TGTGCCAGCCGCAGTACAGGGGGAAATGAGCAGTTCTTC
v_call: TRBV6-5
j_call: TRBJ2-1
clone_size: few
d_call: TRBD1

cdr3_aa: CAIRRAGGSGNTIYF
cdr3_nt: TGTGCCATCAGACGCGCAGGGGGCTCTGGAAACACCATATATTTT
v_call: TRBV10-3
j_call: TRBJ1-3
clone_size: -
d_call: TRBD1

cdr3_aa: CASSFRASPSEANEQFF
cdr3_nt: TGCGCCAGCAGCTTCAGGGCTAGCCCCTCAGAAGCCAATGAGCAGTTCTTC
v_call: TRBV5-1
j_call: TRBJ2-1
clone_size: -
d_call: -

cdr3_aa: CACANRGLEEKLFF
cdr3_nt: TGTGCCTGCGCGAACAGGGGACTAGAGGAAAAACTGTTTTTT
v_call: TRBV6-5
j_call: TRBJ1-4
clone_size: -
d_call: TRBD1

cdr3_aa: CASSFPPGGTQYF
cdr3_nt: TGTGCCAGCAGCTTTCCCCCGGGTGGTACGCAGTATTTT
v_call: TRBV11-2
j_call: TRBJ2-3
clone_size: -
d_call: -

cdr3_aa: CASSLSFSEQFF
cdr3_nt: TGTGCCAGCAGCTTAAGCTTTAGTGAGCAGTTCTTC
v_call: TRBV11-2
j_call: TRBJ2-1
clone_size: few
d_call: -

cdr3_aa: CASSRWGNTQYF
cdr3_nt: TGTGCCAGCAGCCGGTGGGGAAATACGCAGTATTTT
v_call: TRBV14
j_call: TRBJ2-3
clone_size: few
d_call: -

cdr3_aa: CASSAEKSGIQYF
cdr3_nt: TGTGCCAGCAGTGCCGAAAAGTCGGGCATTCAGTACTTC
v_call: TRBV6-1
j_call: TRBJ2-4
clone_size: -
d_call: -

cdr3_aa: CASSFDSLSSYNEQFF
cdr3_nt: TGCGCCAGCAGTTTCGACAGCCTGAGCTCCTACAATGAGCAGTTCTTC
v_call: TRBV5-1
j_call: TRBJ2-1
clone_size: few
d_call: -

cdr3_aa: CSALPGDGTNEQFF
cdr3_nt: TGCAGTGCCCTGCCCGGCGACGGGACCAATGAGCAGTTCTTC
v_call: TRBV20-1
j_call: TRBJ2-1
clone_size: -
d_call: -

cdr3_aa: CASSQIEFYGYTF
cdr3_nt: TGTGCCAGCAGCCAGATAGAATTCTATGGCTACACCTTC
v_call: TRBV14
j_call: TRBJ1-2
clone_size: -
d_call: -

cdr3_aa: CSIMGQGVYNSPLHF
cdr3_nt: TGCAGTATTATGGGACAGGGTGTTTATAATTCACCCCTCCACTTT
v_call: TRBV20-1
j_call: TRBJ1-6
clone_size: -
d_call: TRBD1

cdr3_aa: CASSLGTGHRRNTIYF
cdr3_nt: TGTGCCAGCAGCCTCGGGACAGGACACCGGAGGAACACCATATATTTT
v_call: TRBV7-9
j_call: TRBJ1-3
clone_size: -
d_call: TRBD1

cdr3_aa: CASRFTGDGANVLTF
cdr3_nt: TGTGCCAGCAGATTTACAGGGGATGGGGCCAACGTCCTGACTTTC
v_call: TRBV12-3/TRBV12-4
j_call: TRBJ2-6
clone_size: few
d_call: TRBD1

cdr3_aa: CASSLKGGQGTEAFF
cdr3_nt: TGTGCCAGCAGCTTGAAGGGGGGACAGGGCACTGAAGCTTTCTTT
v_call: TRBV5-5
j_call: TRBJ1-1
clone_size: -
d_call: TRBD1

cdr3_aa: CASSLAQGQGDGYTF
cdr3_nt: TGTGCCAGCAGTTTGGCTCAGGGACAGGGGGACGGGTACACCTTC
v_call: TRBV12-3/TRBV12-4
j_call: TRBJ1-2
clone_size: few
d_call: TRBD1

cdr3_aa: CSVEVPPDTQYF
cdr3_nt: TGCAGCGTTGAGGTTCCTCCAGATACGCAGTATTTT
v_call: TRBV29-1
j_call: TRBJ2-3
clone_size: many
d_call: -

cdr3_aa: CASSLPGQGRSGNTIYF
cdr3_nt: TGTGCCAGCAGCCTTCCTGGCCAGGGTCGTTCTGGAAACACCATATATTTT
v_call: TRBV7-3
j_call: TRBJ1-3
clone_size: -
d_call: -

cdr3_aa: CASSNSRAGSKYEQYF
cdr3_nt: TGTGCCAGCAGCAACTCGAGAGCGGGATCTAAATACGAGCAGTACTTC
v_call: TRBV3-1
j_call: TRBJ2-7
clone_size: many
d_call: TRBD2

cdr3_aa: CASSQSAPALGVPYEQYF
cdr3_nt: TGTGCCAGCAGTCAATCGGCGCCCGCGCTGGGGGTTCCCTACGAGCAGTACTTC
v_call: TRBV27
j_call: TRBJ2-7
clone_size: -
d_call: -

cdr3_aa: CASSSSGAFHGYTF
cdr3_nt: TGTGCCAGCAGTTCCTCGGGCGCTTTCCATGGCTACACCTTC
v_call: TRBV7-2
j_call: TRBJ1-2
clone_size: few
d_call: -

cdr3_aa: CASSEERIPRAEAFF
cdr3_nt: TGTGCCAGCAGTGAGGAGCGAATCCCTCGGGCTGAAGCTTTCTTT
v_call: TRBV2
j_call: TRBJ1-1
clone_size: -
d_call: -

cdr3_aa: CASHSPPQPQHF
cdr3_nt: TGTGCCAGCCATTCCCCCCCCCAGCCCCAGCATTTT
v_call: TRBV2
j_call: TRBJ1-5
clone_size: -
d_call: -

cdr3_aa: CASSQEGIDADTQYF
cdr3_nt: TGCGCCAGCAGCCAAGAAGGGATAGATGCAGATACGCAGTATTTT
v_call: TRBV4-3
j_call: TRBJ2-3
clone_size: few
d_call: -

cdr3_aa: CASTPTGQGHNNEQFF
cdr3_nt: TGTGCCAGCACCCCCACTGGGCAGGGTCACAACAATGAGCAGTTCTTC
v_call: TRBV28
j_call: TRBJ2-1
clone_size: -
d_call: -

cdr3_aa: CASSPWGLVYEQYF
cdr3_nt: TGTGCCAGCAGCCCCTGGGGACTAGTCTACGAGCAGTACTTC
v_call: TRBV7-8
j_call: TRBJ2-7
clone_size: -
d_call: TRBD2

cdr3_aa: CASSDLGDTQYF
cdr3_nt: TGTGCCAGCTCGGACTTAGGAGATACGCAGTATTTT
v_call: TRBV6-6
j_call: TRBJ2-3
clone_size: few
d_call: -

cdr3_aa: CAGSSSGTGFGYTF
cdr3_nt: TGTGCCGGCAGTTCATCCGGGACAGGGTTTGGCTACACCTTC
v_call: TRBV6-5
j_call: TRBJ1-2
clone_size: -
d_call: TRBD1

cdr3_aa: CASSLVGEPSKNIQYF
cdr3_nt: TGTGCCAGCAGCTTAGTGGGAGAACCCTCCAAAAACATTCAGTACTTC
v_call: TRBV7-8
j_call: TRBJ2-4
clone_size: -
d_call: -

cdr3_aa: CASSFEGGGTDTQYF
cdr3_nt: TGTGCCAGCAGTTTTGAGGGAGGGGGGACAGATACGCAGTATTTT
v_call: TRBV12-3/TRBV12-4
j_call: TRBJ2-3
clone_size: -
d_call: -

cdr3_aa: CASKVGTGLKDTQYF
cdr3_nt: TGCGCCAGCAAGGTCGGGACAGGGCTAAAAGATACGCAGTATTTT
v_call: TRBV10-1
j_call: TRBJ2-3
clone_size: -
d_call: TRBD1

cdr3_aa: CASSLETRGGIF
cdr3_nt: TGTGCCAGCAGCTTAGAAACCCGAGGTGGGATCTTC
v_call: TRBV11-2
j_call: TRBJ2-5
clone_size: -
d_call: -

cdr3_aa: CAWSTGTDTQYF
cdr3_nt: TGTGCCTGGAGTACAGGCACAGATACGCAGTATTTT
v_call: TRBV30
j_call: TRBJ2-3
clone_size: few
d_call: -

cdr3_aa: CASGLTTNFYGYTF
cdr3_nt: TGTGCCAGCGGGCTGACAACCAATTTTTATGGCTACACCTTC
v_call: TRBV7-8
j_call: TRBJ1-2
clone_size: -
d_call: -

cdr3_aa: CASSMTRTDTQYF
cdr3_nt: TGTGCCAGCAGCATGACACGGACAGATACGCAGTATTTT
v_call: TRBV12-3/TRBV12-4
j_call: TRBJ2-3
clone_size: few
d_call: -

cdr3_aa: CASSLALRSYGYTF
cdr3_nt: TGTGCCAGCAGCTTAGCGCTGAGGTCCTATGGCTACACCTTC
v_call: TRBV7-8
j_call: TRBJ1-2
clone_size: few
d_call: -

cdr3_aa: CASSWGASGGDTQYF
cdr3_nt: TGTGCCAGCAGTTGGGGGGCCAGCGGGGGTGATACGCAGTATTTT
v_call: TRBV12-3/TRBV12-4
j_call: TRBJ2-3
clone_size: -
d_call: TRBD2

cdr3_aa: CASSQSGQGARNEQFF
cdr3_nt: TGCGCCAGCAGTCAATCGGGACAGGGGGCGAGGAATGAGCAGTTCTTC
v_call: TRBV23-1
j_call: TRBJ2-1
clone_size: -
d_call: TRBD1

cdr3_aa: CAGSPSGKNIQYF
cdr3_nt: TGTGCCGGCTCACCGTCGGGTAAAAACATTCAGTACTTC
v_call: TRBV18
j_call: TRBJ2-4
clone_size: -
d_call: -

cdr3_aa: CASSLDGQGRETQYF
cdr3_nt: TGCGCCAGCAGCTTGGATGGACAGGGCCGGGAGACCCAGTACTTC
v_call: TRBV5-1
j_call: TRBJ2-5
clone_size: few
d_call: TRBD1

cdr3_aa: CASSGRTGANTEAFF
cdr3_nt: TGCGCCAGCAGCGGAAGGACAGGGGCGAACACTGAAGCTTTCTTT
v_call: TRBV5-1
j_call: TRBJ1-1
clone_size: few
d_call: TRBD1

cdr3_aa: CASSLNSGGADTQYF
cdr3_nt: TGTGCCAGCAGCCTCAATAGCGGTGGCGCAGATACGCAGTATTTT
v_call: TRBV7-2
j_call: TRBJ2-3
clone_size: -
d_call: -

cdr3_aa: CASSEPPTYNEQFF
cdr3_nt: TGTGCCAGCAGCGAGCCTCCGACCTACAATGAGCAGTTCTTC
v_call: TRBV6-5
j_call: TRBJ2-1
clone_size: -
d_call: -

cdr3_aa: CASSQGGEVTDTQYF
cdr3_nt: TGCGCCAGCAGCCAAGGGGGGGAAGTCACAGATACGCAGTATTTT
v_call: TRBV4-3
j_call: TRBJ2-3
clone_size: -
d_call: -

cdr3_aa: CASSLDRTYEQYF
cdr3_nt: TGCGCCAGCAGCTTGGACAGAACCTACGAGCAGTACTTC
v_call: TRBV5-1
j_call: TRBJ2-7
clone_size: few
d_call: -

cdr3_aa: CASSQNRGGHTEAFF
cdr3_nt: TGCGCCAGCAGCCAGAACAGGGGAGGACACACTGAAGCTTTCTTT
v_call: TRBV5-1
j_call: TRBJ1-1
clone_size: few
d_call: TRBD1

cdr3_aa: CASSFPRGESYEQYF
cdr3_nt: TGCGCCAGCAGCTTTCCCCGGGGGGAATCCTACGAGCAGTACTTC
v_call: TRBV5-1
j_call: TRBJ2-7
clone_size: -
d_call: TRBD2

cdr3_aa: CASSTTGVSETQYF
cdr3_nt: TGTGCCAGCAGTACGACAGGGGTTTCTGAGACCCAGTACTTC
v_call: TRBV6-5
j_call: TRBJ2-5
clone_size: -
d_call: TRBD1

cdr3_aa: CASKKAGSSYNEQFF
cdr3_nt: TGTGCCAGCAAAAAAGCGGGGAGCTCCTACAATGAGCAGTTCTTC
v_call: TRBV6-2/TRBV6-3
j_call: TRBJ2-1
clone_size: few
d_call: TRBD2

cdr3_aa: CATSDPGSGTSGRNEQFF
cdr3_nt: TGTGCCACCAGTGATCCAGGATCCGGGACTAGCGGGAGGAATGAGCAGTTCTTC
v_call: TRBV24-1
j_call: TRBJ2-1
clone_size: -
d_call: TRBD2

cdr3_aa: CASSVEQRISYNEQFF
cdr3_nt: TGTGCCAGCAGCGTAGAGCAGCGGATCTCCTACAATGAGCAGTTCTTC
v_call: TRBV9
j_call: TRBJ2-1
clone_size: -
d_call: -

cdr3_aa: CSARLAGGISGANVLTF
cdr3_nt: TGCAGTGCTAGACTAGCGGGGGGCATCTCTGGGGCCAACGTCCTGACTTTC
v_call: TRBV20-1
j_call: TRBJ2-6
clone_size: few
d_call: TRBD2

cdr3_aa: CASSAGGHTQYF
cdr3_nt: TGTGCCAGTAGTGCTGGGGGACATACGCAGTATTTT
v_call: TRBV19
j_call: TRBJ2-3
clone_size: -
d_call: -